These 18 T cell receptor beta chains share one sample of origin, sequenced in a study of blood T cell repertoires in COVID-19. Assay: immunoSEQ multiplex PCR; the TCRdb copy retains only in-frame clones and omits some. The data show about 190,000 clones, around 85% seen once. The sequencing input was peripheral blood. These receptors came from a woman aged 45-65 years with acute or convalescent COVID-19.

This clone was counted a few times. The chain recombines TRBV5-5 with TRBJ1-1; TRBD1 matches at 7 bases. The V and J ends lost 4 bases and 0 bases, in that order; junction bases with no gene match: 3. This CDR3 comprises 14 residues. Per the germline V gene, CDR1 is SGHKS and CDR2 is YYEKEE (reference sequence). Written as DNA, the CDR3 is TGTGCCAGCAGCCCGGGACAGATGAACACTGAAGCTTTCTTT. It specifies CASSPGQMNTEAFF.

This clone was counted only a few times. This chain connects TRBV11-3 to TRBJ2-1; TRBD1 might be the D (5 bases). CDR1 and CDR2 (germline): SGHNT, YENEEA. V lost 4 bases and J 8 bases, leaving 24 bases between the germline ends. This CDR3 is built from 17 residues. CDR3 residues: CASSSPQGSPLDDEQFF. In nucleotides, the CDR3 is TGTGCCAGCAGCTCTCCCCAGGGCAGTCCCCTTGACGATGAGCAGTTCTTC.

This clone was observed a handful of times. The V gene is TRBV5-4, the J gene TRBJ1-2, with D possibly being TRBD1 (6 bases). With 5 bases removed from V and 3 bases from J, the gap between germline ends came to 14 bases. Germline lookup yields CDR1 SGHNT and CDR2 YYREEE (reference sequence). CDR3 size: 14 residues. The CDR3 here is CASRKGVVDYGYTF. In DNA, the CDR3 is TGTGCCAGCAGAAAGGGGGTTGTTGACTATGGCTACACCTTC.

J is TRBJ2-3 and V is TRBV4-3, with D possibly being TRBD2 (5 bases). V shed 0 bases and J shed 0 bases, with 13 bases lying between them. Germline CDR1 LGHNA, CDR2 YSLEER. CDR3 size: 17 residues. The CDR3 reads CASSQDLLAPSTDTQYF. The CDR3 DNA follows: TGCGCCAGCAGCCAAGATCTCCTAGCCCCAAGCACAGATACGCAGTATTTT.

V is TRBV30 and J is TRBJ2-7; possible D gene TRBD2, 6 bases. V lost 3 bases and J 0 bases, leaving 9 bases between the germline ends. This CDR3 comprises 13 residues. Looked up from germline, CDR1 is GTSNPN and CDR2 is SVGIG (reference sequence). In DNA form, the CDR3 reads TGTGCCTGGAGAGGGAGGAACTCCTACGAGCAGTACTTC. Its protein is CAWRGRNSYEQYF.

The sample holds a few counts of this clone. The genes are TRBV28 and TRBJ2-1, with unresolved D. The CDR3 extends over 14 amino acids. Between the trimmed V and J ends, which lost 5 bases and 5 bases, there was a span of 13 bases. The germline gives CDR1 MDHEN, CDR2 SYDVKM. The CDR3 region is CASSPTPVDNEQFF. As DNA, the CDR3 is TGTGCCAGCAGTCCTACCCCGGTTGACAATGAGCAGTTCTTC.

The V gene is TRBV10-2, the J gene TRBJ2-1; TRBD2 aligns across 10 bases. The ends lost 6 bases at V and 3 bases at J; junction bases unmatched: 8. The germline gives CDR1 WSHSY, CDR2 SAAADI. The CDR3 has 16 amino acids. The CDR3 DNA follows: TGCGCCAGCAGGGGAGGACTAGCGGTATACTACAATGAGCAGTTCTTC. This translates into CASRGGLAVYYNEQFF.

This chain uses TRBV11-2 with TRBJ2-7; 10 nucleotides line up with TRBD1. Germline V gene lookup returns CDR1 SGHAT and CDR2 FQNNGV. The CDR3 sequence is 15 residues long. V shed 4 bases and J 6 bases; nucleotides not matched to a gene: 9. CDR3 sequence: CASSSRTGGVGEQYF. In nucleotides, the CDR3 is TGTGCCAGCAGCTCCCGGACAGGGGGAGTCGGCGAGCAGTACTTC.

The genes are TRBV28 and TRBJ2-7; 9 positions match TRBD1. Germline V gene lookup returns CDR1 MDHEN and CDR2 SYDVKM. The CDR3 consists of 15 residues. The junction had 12 bases not matched to a gene; V was cut back by 5 bases and J by 7 bases. In DNA form, the CDR3 reads TGTGCCAGCAGTCTGACCGGGACAGGGACGCGAGAGCAGTACTTC. Translating it yields CASSLTGTGTREQYF.

This chain links TRBV6-6 with TRBJ2-7, with unresolved D. The V and J ends lost 5 bases and 4 bases respectively, with 18 bases between them. This CDR3 spans 15 amino acids. CDR1 and CDR2 from the germline V gene are MNHNY and SVGAGI (reference sequence). The CDR3 region is CASSVDARHGYEQYF. The DNA of the CDR3 is TGTGCCAGCAGTGTCGACGCGAGGCATGGGTACGAGCAGTACTTC.

V usage is TRBV18 and J usage is TRBJ1-1, with 7 nucleotides matching TRBD1. This CDR3 has 14 amino acids. Trimming cost V 4 bases and J 3 bases; bases outside gene matches: 5. In germline, CDR1 is KGHSH, CDR2 LQKENI. The CDR3 spells CASSLRQGDTEAFF. CDR3 bases: TGTGCCAGCTCACTCCGACAGGGAGACACTGAAGCTTTCTTT.

The V gene is TRBV27, the J gene TRBJ2-7; D unresolved. The CDR3 has 14 residues. From germline, CDR1 is MNHEY and CDR2 SMNVEV (reference sequence). V was shortened by 2 bases and J by 3 bases, with 11 bases between the two germline ends. CDR3 DNA: TGTGCCAGCAGTTTAGAAGCATCGCGCTACGAGCAGTACTTC. It is translated as CASSLEASRYEQYF.

This clone appeared a single time. This chain uses TRBV28 with TRBJ1-2; TRBD1 matches at 9 bases. Germline V CDR1 and CDR2: MDHEN, SYDVKM. The length of the CDR3 is 14 residues. The J segment lost 9 bases and the V segment lost 7 bases, leaving 12 bases of the junction unmatched. The CDR3 is CASIERGTGYSYTF. DNA for the CDR3: TGTGCCAGCATCGAGCGGGGGACAGGGTACAGCTACACCTTC.

The V and J genes are TRBV18 and TRBJ2-2, with 7 bases aligning to TRBD2. Germline CDR1 is KGHSH and CDR2 is LQKENI. The CDR3 extends over 17 amino acids. V lost 3 bases to trimming and J lost 5 bases; unmatched junction nucleotides: 12. The CDR3 sequence: CASSPATPRETTGELFF. CDR3 nucleotide sequence: TGTGCCAGCTCACCCGCAACCCCGCGGGAGACGACCGGGGAGCTGTTTTTT.

Only a few counts were recorded for this clone. V gene TRBV5-1 combines with J gene TRBJ2-2, with TRBD1 as a possible D gene (6 bases). CDR1 and CDR2 from the germline V gene are SGHRS and YFSETQ. V gave up 4 bases and J gave up 3 bases, with 19 bases separating them. The CDR3 loop spans 17 amino acids. DNA for the CDR3: TGCGCCAGCAGCCCAGGCAGGGGTGGATACGACACCGGGGAGCTGTTTTTT. Translating gives CASSPGRGGYDTGELFF.

V and J are TRBV27 and TRBJ2-3, with 7 bases that match TRBD1. This CDR3 has 16 residues. The V and J ends lost 6 bases and 3 bases, in that order; junction bases with no gene match: 12. The germline V gene encodes CDR1 MNHEY and CDR2 SMNVEV (reference sequence). The CDR3 region is CASRPTQQGTTDTQYF. CDR3 in DNA: TGTGCCAGCAGACCAACTCAACAGGGGACAACAGATACGCAGTATTTT.

The CDR3, as DNA: TGTGCCAGCAGTGATACCGGGACAGGTGGAGTTAGCAATCAGCCCCAGCATTTT. It is translated as CASSDTGTGGVSNQPQHF. This chain uses TRBV6-1 with TRBJ1-5; TRBD1 matches at 8 bases. The CDR3 extends over 18 amino acids. Germline V gene lookup returns CDR1 MNHNS and CDR2 SASEGT. With 3 bases clipped from V and 0 bases from J, the junction kept 10 bases outside the gene matches.

V usage is TRBV4-1 and J usage is TRBJ1-5, with unresolved D. Trimming left V 0 bases short and J 4 bases short, with 10 bases between. This CDR3 has 15 residues. Germline lookup yields CDR1 MGHRA and CDR2 YSYEKL. CDR3 sequence reads: CASSQEEGANQPQHF. The DNA for the CDR3 is TGCGCCAGCAGCCAAGAGGAGGGCGCGAATCAGCCCCAGCATTTT.